One sample yielded the 22 T cell receptor beta chains listed below, sequenced in a study of T cell responses to AZD1222 COVID-19 vaccine. Method: immunoSEQ multiplex PCR; TCRdb's copy keeps in-frame clones and lacks some. The sample records about 130,000 clones, about 89% being singletons. The material was peripheral blood, obtained on day 0 of AZD1222 vaccination. The receptors here all came from an adult in good health.

As to this clone: The junction and the germline gene differ at one end; a read error may be behind it. The chain carries TRBV19 and TRBJ2-7, with TRBD1 matching over 11 bases. Germline loops: CDR1 LNHDA, CDR2 SQIVND (reference sequence). The CDR3 contains 13 residues. DNA of the CDR3: TGTGCCAGGGGACAGGGGGTCTCCAACGAGCAGTACTTC. Amino acid sequence: CARGQGVSNEQYF.

V is TRBV5-1 and J is TRBJ2-3; no firm D call. The CDR3 covers 12 residues. Germline V gives CDR1 SGHRS, CDR2 YFSETQ. The germline V and J ends were trimmed by 0 bases and 2 bases, with 1 base remaining between them. CDR3 DNA sequence: TGCGCCAGCAGCTTGGACACAGATACGCAGTATTTT. Translation: CASSLDTDTQYF.

The chain joins TRBV30 to TRBJ1-2; D is uncertain. CDR3 size: 12 residues. CDR1 GTSNPN and CDR2 SVGIG come from the germline V gene (reference sequence). With 2 bases removed from V and 6 bases from J, the gap between germline ends came to 10 bases. CDR3 bases: TGTGCCTGGAGTTATAGGGTGGATGGCTACACCTTC. It codes for CAWSYRVDGYTF.

This clone is a singleton in its sample. The gene calls are TRBV2 and TRBJ1-1; 9 nucleotides align to TRBD1. The CDR3 is 14 residues long. Germline V gives CDR1 SNHLY, CDR2 FYNNEI. V lost 6 bases and J lost 4; bases outside the gene matches: 6. The CDR3 DNA reads TGTGCCAGCAGGGGACAGGGAAGAGGCACTGAAGCTTTCTTT. Residues: CASRGQGRGTEAFF.

CDR3 sequence (DNA): TGTGCCAGCACCGACAGGGTTGGTGGCTACACCTTC. It encodes CASTDRVGGYTF. The chain carries TRBV9 and TRBJ1-2, with 7 bases fitting TRBD1. This CDR3 has 12 amino acids. V shed 6 bases, J shed 7 bases, and the junction held 6 bases outside the gene matches. The germline gives CDR1 SGDLS, CDR2 YYNGEE.

This chain uses TRBV5-1 with TRBJ2-2; D might be TRBD1 or TRBD2, each matching 5 bases. The germline V and J ends were trimmed by 7 bases and 3 bases, with 13 bases remaining between them. From germline, CDR1 is SGHRS and CDR2 YFSETQ. CDR3 length equals 14 residues. The CDR3: CASCFGTDTGELFF. In DNA form, the CDR3 reads TGCGCCAGCTGTTTTGGGACGGACACCGGGGAGCTGTTTTTT.

This rearrangement joins TRBV28 to TRBJ2-7; D not resolved. Trimming pared 6 bases from V and 0 bases from J, leaving 6 bases between. CDR3 size: 12 residues. CDR1 and CDR2 (germline): MDHEN, SYDVKM. The CDR3: CASRRSSYEQYF. The CDR3 coding sequence is TGTGCCAGCAGGAGGAGCTCCTACGAGCAGTACTTC.

The table lists this clone with a few counts. The chain's CDR3 is CASSLRGAEAFF. The CDR3 DNA reads as TGTGCCAGCAGCTTAAGGGGGGCTGAAGCTTTCTTT. The chain couples TRBV7-9 to TRBJ1-1, with a possible D match to TRBD1 (6 bases). Germline V gene sequence: CDR1 SEHNR, CDR2 FQNEAQ (reference sequence). The germline V and J ends were trimmed by 2 bases and 6 bases, with 7 bases remaining between them. The CDR3 sequence is 12 residues long.

The gene calls are TRBV7-3 and TRBJ2-2; D is possibly TRBD2 (5 bases). Germline CDR1 reads SGHTA; CDR2 reads FQGTGA. The CDR3 is 17 amino acids. V gave up 2 bases and J gave up 0 bases, with 13 bases separating them. In nucleotides, the CDR3 is TGTGCCAGCAGCTTATCTAGCAGAAACGCGAACACCGGGGAGCTGTTTTTT. It translates to CASSLSSRNANTGELFF.

The chain is built from TRBV28 and TRBJ1-3; no reliable D call. V lost 8 bases and J 7 bases, leaving 15 bases between the germline ends. The CDR3 is made up of 13 amino acids. The germline gives CDR1 MDHEN, CDR2 SYDVKM. DNA for the CDR3: TGTGCCAGCCTTGGGCCCCAAGGGAACACCATATATTTT. Its protein product is CASLGPQGNTIYF.

This clone was counted once. The chain is built from TRBV5-1 and TRBJ2-3, with D unclear. V was clipped by 1 base and J by 2 bases, with 5 bases between them. CDR3 length: 13 amino acids. CDR1 SGHRS and CDR2 YFSETQ come from the germline V gene. The CDR3 protein is CASSLSVTDTQYF. The CDR3 DNA reads as TGCGCCAGCAGCTTGTCCGTCACAGATACGCAGTATTTT. The entire variable domain, with the rest obtained from reference TRBV5-1 and TRBJ2-3, is as follows: KAGVTQTPRYLIKTRGQQVTLSCSPISGHRSVSWYQQTPGQGLQFLFEYFSETQRNKGNFPGRFSGRQFSNSRSEMNVSTLELGDSALYLCASSLSVTDTQYFGPGTRLTVL.

This chain uses TRBV4-3 with TRBJ1-1; D ambiguous. The CDR3 consists of 12 residues. Germline V gives CDR1 LGHNA, CDR2 YSLEER. Trimming took off 8 bases at V and 0 bases at J, with 7 bases between the two ends. CDR3 nucleotides: TGCGCCAGCCCCCCAATGAACACTGAAGCTTTCTTT. This translates into CASPPMNTEAFF.

The CDR3 loop reads CASSFETGGRPEQYF. Written as DNA, the CDR3 is TGTGCCAGCAGTTTCGAAACGGGGGGGCGACCCGAGCAGTACTTC. The rearrangement joins TRBV28 to TRBJ2-7; 8 bases line up with TRBD2. CDR3 length: 15 residues. Germline lookup yields CDR1 MDHEN and CDR2 SYDVKM. Losses at the gene ends were 3 bases for V and 6 bases for J; bases not matched to a gene: 10.

The gene calls are TRBV28 and TRBJ2-2; D gene uncertain. Trimming cost V 5 bases and J 6 bases, with 7 bases left between them. The CDR3 extends over 12 amino acids. Germline assignment: CDR1 MDHEN and CDR2 SYDVKM. The CDR3 protein is CASSQDSGELFF. DNA for the CDR3: TGTGCCAGCAGTCAAGACTCCGGGGAGCTGTTTTTT. Based on the CDR3 plus reference TRBV28 and TRBJ2-2, the full variable domain is DVKVTQSSRYLVKRTGEKVFLECVQDMDHENMFWYRQDPGLGLRLIYFSYDVKMKEKGDIPEGYSVSREKKERFSLILESASTNQTSMYLCASSQDSGELFFGEGSRLTVL.

The chain links TRBV19 to TRBJ1-3; D is unclear. V gave up 9 bases and J gave up 7 bases, with 13 bases separating them. Per germline, CDR1 LNHDA and CDR2 SQIVND (reference sequence). The CDR3 loop spans 12 amino acids. CDR3 protein: CASSRSTNTIYF. CDR3 nucleotide sequence: TGTGCCAGCAGCCGGAGCACTAACACCATATATTTT.

The chain couples TRBV6-5 to TRBJ2-3; 7 nucleotides match TRBD2. After removal of 3 bases from V and 2 bases from J, the junction contained 5 bases not matched to a gene. Germline V gene sequence: CDR1 MNHEY, CDR2 SVGAGI. The CDR3 is made up of 15 amino acids. CDR3 amino acids: CASSYLRGNTDTQYF. The CDR3 bases are TGTGCCAGCAGTTATTTGCGGGGGAACACAGATACGCAGTATTTT.

The sample holds one count of this clone. The chain employs TRBV6-2 or TRBV6-3 and TRBJ1-5, with D tentatively TRBD1 (6 bases). The CDR3 length is 16 residues. Looked up from germline, CDR1 is MNHEY and CDR2 is SVGEGT. V was cut by 6 bases and J by 7 bases, with 22 bases left in between. The CDR3 bases are TGTGCCAGCAGCCCGGCTCGTCAGGGGCGAAAACAGCCCCAGCATTTT. This translates into CASSPARQGRKQPQHF.

The V and J genes are TRBV7-2 and TRBJ1-2; TRBD1 might be the D (5 bases). The CDR3 consists of 11 residues. V lost 4 bases to trimming and J lost 8 bases, with 8 bases between them. Germline V gene lookup returns CDR1 SGHTA and CDR2 FQGNSA. The CDR3 region is CASSYGGGYTF. The CDR3 DNA reads as TGTGCCAGCAGCTATGGGGGGGGCTACACCTTC.

V gene TRBV2 combines with J gene TRBJ1-6, with TRBD1 matching 7 bases. V was pared by 2 bases and J by 9 bases, with 4 bases of the junction left unmatched. The V gene's germline CDR1 is SNHLY and CDR2 FYNNEI. The CDR3 consists of 14 residues. The CDR3 reads CASSELRQGSPLHF. CDR3 coding DNA: TGTGCCAGCAGTGAACTAAGACAGGGTTCACCCCTCCACTTT. Supplemented by reference TRBV2 and TRBJ1-6, the full variable domain reads EPEVTQTPSHQVTQMGQEVILRCVPISNHLYFYWYRQILGQKVEFLVSFYNNEISEKSEIFDDQFSVERPDGSNFTLKIRSTKLEDSAMYFCASSELRQGSPLHFGNGTRLTVT.

A few counts support this clone. V gene TRBV19 combines with J gene TRBJ2-2; D gene uncertain. The CDR3 totals 14 residues. Trimming took off 3 bases at V and 4 bases at J, with 9 bases between the two ends. Germline CDR1 and CDR2: LNHDA and SQIVND (reference sequence). This chain's CDR3 is CASSIGLPTGELFF. The DNA of the CDR3 is TGTGCCAGTAGTATTGGGTTACCCACCGGGGAGCTGTTTTTT.

This clone showed up just once. The V gene is TRBV28, the J gene TRBJ1-5; weak D call: TRBD1 (5 bases). Between the trimmed V and J ends, which lost 6 bases and 3 bases, there was a span of 15 bases. Germline CDR1 and CDR2: MDHEN and SYDVKM. The CDR3 loop spans 15 amino acids. CDR3 amino acids: CASRTRDHSNQPQHF. CDR3 in DNA: TGTGCCAGCAGAACCAGGGACCATTCCAATCAGCCCCAGCATTTT. Looking up the rest from reference TRBV28 and TRBJ1-5 gives the full variable domain: DVKVTQSSRYLVKRTGEKVFLECVQDMDHENMFWYRQDPGLGLRLIYFSYDVKMKEKGDIPEGYSVSREKKERFSLILESASTNQTSMYLCASRTRDHSNQPQHFGDGTRLSIL.

In the case of this clone: Other DNA sequences within the sample encode an identical CDR3. V is TRBV6-5 and J is TRBJ1-1, with D possibly being TRBD1 (5 bases). Germline loops: CDR1 MNHEY, CDR2 SVGAGI. The CDR3 has 11 amino acids. The germline V and J ends were trimmed by 9 bases and 1 base, with 6 bases remaining between them. The DNA for the CDR3 is TGTGCCAGTACAGGGAACACTGAAGCTTTCTTT. Encoded protein: CASTGNTEAFF.